This T cell receptor beta chain was sequenced for a study of patients and donors after allogeneic stem cell transplantation. This clonotype has only a few counts. TCRdb reanalysed the RT-PCR reads using MiXCR and keeps one entry per CDR3 protein. The sample includes 190,000 or so distinct CDR3 sequences, more than 35% of them seen just once. CDR3 length: 15 residues. J was trimmed by 0 bases and V by 6 bases; bases with no gene match: 4. This sequence originates from a human donor who was either an allogeneic HSCT recipient or a stem cell or donor lymphocyte infusion donor (not recorded which). It is not recorded whose cells these are; they may come from a transplant donor. Sequenced sample: blood, either unsorted or a sorted T cell fraction (not recorded which). This chain links TRBV12-3 or TRBV12-4 with TRBJ1-3; 8 bases match TRBD1. CDR3 amino acids: CASRTGGGSGNTIYF. CDR3 DNA sequence: TGTGCCAGCAGAACAGGGGGTGGCTCTGGAAACACCATATATTTT.